The entry below describes one TCR beta chain. Its antigen is undetermined. The CDR3 extends over 16 amino acids. Losses at the gene ends were 1 base for V and 5 bases for J; bases not matched to a gene: 7. Germline V gene sequence: CDR1 SGHAT, CDR2 FQNNGV. The sample is drawn from a study of cytomegalovirus exposure and HLA in healthy donors. Whole-study results and caveats: The presence/absence work took it that sequencing depth was about the same across donors. In all likelihood, a cluster of highly shared sequence variants was a sequencing artifact.

Both 60 Vbeta primers and 13 Jbeta primers went into the PCR. Assay used: immunoSEQ multiplex PCR; TCRdb lists only in-frame clones, some missing. The sample has around 71,000 clones; around 70% are singletons. The chain recombines TRBV11-2 with TRBJ2-5; 10 bases agree with TRBD1. This sequence was found in a male donor in good health and CMV-seropositive. The specimen was PBMCs. CDR3 sequence: CASSLGRDRGDETQYF. The DNA of the CDR3 is TGTGCCAGCAGCTTAGGGCGGGACAGGGGAGACGAGACCCAGTACTTC. The variable domain in full, completed from reference TRBV11-2 and TRBJ2-5, reads EAGVAQSPRYKIIEKRQSVAFWCNPISGHATLYWYQQILGQGPKLLIQFQNNGVVDDSQLPKDRFSAERLKGVDSTLKIQPAKLEDSAVYLCASSLGRDRGDETQYFGPGTRLLVL.